Below, 9 T cell receptor beta chains from the same sample are listed, as sequenced in a study of early T cells in non-severe SARS-CoV-2 infection. TCRdb independently ran MiXCR on the 5' RACE reads; one entry per CDR3 protein. This sample has 35,000 to 45,000 distinct CDR3 sequences, with around 6.1% found just once. The material was whole blood, obtained at baseline. These receptors came from an adult who was a healthcare worker with PCR-confirmed SARS-CoV-2 infection or an uninfected control (not recorded which).

V usage is TRBV9 and J usage is TRBJ2-7, with TRBD1 as a possible D gene (5 bases). The CDR3 length is 14 residues. Germline CDR1 reads SGDLS; CDR2 reads YYNGEE. V lost 0 bases, J lost 2 bases, and 9 bases lay in between. CDR3 in DNA: TGTGCCAGCAGCGTAGAGGGGTCCCCCTACGAGCAGTACTTC. Its translation is CASSVEGSPYEQYF.

CDR3 protein: CASSQQGRPMTSPLHF. The CDR3 DNA is TGTGCCAGCAGTCAACAGGGGCGTCCGATGACTTCACCCCTCCACTTT. The J gene is TRBJ1-6, the V gene TRBV6-2 or TRBV6-3; 7 nucleotides match TRBD1. Germline values: CDR1 MNHEY, CDR2 SVGEGT. The CDR3 is 16 amino acids. The V gene end was trimmed by 5 bases and the J gene end by 9 bases; junction bases not matched to a gene: 13.

A few counts support this clonotype. This CDR3 reads CASRQSVAAGEQYF. The CDR3 nucleotides are TGTGCCAGCAGACAAAGCGTGGCCGCGGGCGAGCAGTACTTC. The chain is built from TRBV7-2 and TRBJ2-7; D possibly corresponds to TRBD2 (5 bases). The V end was cut by 6 bases, the J end by 6 bases, with 18 bases between. Germline V gene sequence: CDR1 SGHTA, CDR2 FQGNSA. The CDR3 contains 14 residues.

This clonotype has only a few counts. The chain employs TRBV9 and TRBJ2-4; perhaps TRBD1 as D (5 bases). Trimming took 3 bases from V and 6 from J, leaving 13 bases between them. CDR3 length: 14 amino acids. Germline V gives CDR1 SGDLS, CDR2 YYNGEE. DNA of the CDR3: TGTGCCAGCAGCGCGTACGCAGACAGAAACATTCAGTACTTC. It specifies CASSAYADRNIQYF. Filled out from reference TRBV9 and TRBJ2-4, the complete variable domain reads DSGVTQTPKHLITATGQRVTLRCSPRSGDLSVYWYQQSLDQGLQFLIQYYNGEERAKGNILERFSAQQFPDLHSELNLSSLELGDSALYFCASSAYADRNIQYFGAGTRLSVL.

This clonotype occurred a few times. V is TRBV4-3 and J is TRBJ2-1; TRBD2 might be the D (5 bases). CDR1 LGHNA and CDR2 YSLEER come from the germline V gene. This CDR3 has 14 residues. V shed 4 bases and J shed 4 bases, with 11 bases lying between them. CDR3 region: CASSRSGRYNEQFF. CDR3 nucleotides: TGCGCCAGCAGCCGCAGCGGACGGTACAATGAGCAGTTCTTC.

In its sample, this clonotype was seen many times. This rearrangement joins TRBV2 to TRBJ1-5; TRBD1 matches at 7 bases. CDR1 SNHLY and CDR2 FYNNEI come from the germline V gene. The CDR3 extends over 15 amino acids. The V and J ends lost 4 bases and 5 bases, in that order; junction bases with no gene match: 8. This chain's CDR3 is CASSVEGQVDQPQHF. CDR3 nucleotides: TGTGCCAGCAGTGTAGAAGGACAGGTTGATCAGCCCCAGCATTTT.

The gene calls are TRBV13 and TRBJ2-3; D not certain. Per the germline V gene, CDR1 is PRHDT and CDR2 is FYEKMQ (reference sequence). V dropped 8 bases and J dropped 0 bases, with 9 bases sitting between them. The CDR3 runs 13 residues. This CDR3 reads CASHRPSTDTQYF. The CDR3 bases are TGTGCCAGCCATCGCCCTAGCACAGATACGCAGTATTTT.

There are a few counts of this clonotype. This chain links TRBV4-1 with TRBJ1-1; maybe TRBD1 (6 bases). The germline V gene encodes CDR1 MGHRA and CDR2 YSYEKL. The V gene lost 1 base and the J gene lost 5 bases, with 17 bases spanning the gap. The CDR3 has 16 residues. The CDR3 DNA is TGCGCCAGCAGCCAAGCCTCTACGACAGGCCGAACTGAAGCTTTCTTT. This translates into CASSQASTTGRTEAFF.

This clonotype has more than one count but fewer than ten. The chain carries TRBV12-3 or TRBV12-4 and TRBJ1-1, with a weak D call TRBD1 (6 bases). This CDR3 region has 14 residues. The V end was cut by 6 bases, the J end by 6 bases, with 17 bases between. CDR3 sequence (DNA): TGTGCCAGCAGGCCAGACAGGTTGGGGCCTGAAGCTTTCTTT. Its protein is CASRPDRLGPEAFF.